This T cell receptor beta chain was sequenced for a study of cytomegalovirus exposure and HLA in healthy donors. The PCR contained 60 Vbeta and 13 Jbeta primers. The data were produced by immunoSEQ multiplex PCR, yet TCRdb's version contains in-frame clones alone and is incomplete. Of under 150,000 clones listed, less than 90% were seen once; the top ten hold less than 2.5%. Germline CDR1 SGHVS, CDR2 FQNEAQ. The trim removed 2 bases at V and 9 bases at J, leaving 7 bases unmatched. The CDR3 sequence is 15 residues long. Specimen: PBMCs. The chain carries TRBV7-8 and TRBJ2-1; 10 bases align to TRBD2. The sequence was obtained from a boy aged 2 to 10 in good health and CMV-seronegative. The CDR3 here is CASSLLAGGEGEQFF. The DNA for the CDR3 is TGTGCCAGCAGCTTATTAGCGGGGGGCGAAGGTGAGCAGTTCTTC.